This TCR beta chain was captured in a study of cytomegalovirus exposure and HLA in healthy donors. TCRdb's table, derived via immunoSEQ multiplex PCR, lists solely in-frame clones and lacks some. The sample gives fewer than 400,000 clones, 75% to 90% of which show up once; roughly 0.8% is in the top ten. This clone has a handful of counts. The antigen is undetermined. Germline CDR1 is MDHEN and CDR2 is SYDVKM. This CDR3 has 11 amino acids. The V end was cut by 8 bases, the J end by 2 bases, with 3 bases between. Overall study results and limits: Cytomegalovirus-associated status was assigned to some 160 TCR beta chains. Subsequent analysis showed first-cohort TCR clusters tending to co-occur in some 110 validation repertoires.

The sequencing sample was made of PBMCs. This chain uses TRBV28 with TRBJ2-2, with unresolved D. The sequence was obtained from a woman in her late teens or twenties in good health and CMV-seronegative. The CDR3: CASYNTGELFF. Here the CDR3 DNA reads TGTGCCAGCTATAACACCGGGGAGCTGTTTTTT.